This entry features one T cell receptor (beta chain) sequence. Antigen unknown. This entry comes from a study of T cells expressing NK-cell markers. Broader study findings: Dominant NKG2C+ clonotypes were found to form about 1.0-7.5% of CD8+ T cells in six donors.

Making the TCR beta cDNA relied on 5'RACE template switching with UMIs. TCRdb derives one entry per CDR3 protein from the 5' RACE reads, leaving out DNA. Its clone listing holds about 140,000 distinct CDR3 sequences. Germline loops: CDR1 SQVTM, CDR2 ANQGSEA. The CDR3 contains 15 residues. The TCR comes from a young man in good health. Sequenced input: blood T cells: a sorted CD56 or NKG2C T cell subset, CD4+ or CD8+ T cells, or bulk PBMC T cells (not recorded which). The rearrangement links TRBV29-1 to TRBJ2-7; no DNA is available, so the TRBD1 call from TCRdb remains unchecked. The CDR3 region is CSVATGTGRPYEQYF.